Listed here are 17 T cell receptor beta chains from one sample, sequenced in a study of early T cells in non-severe SARS-CoV-2 infection. MiXCR, run by TCRdb on the 5' RACE reads, gives a single entry per CDR3 protein. The sample records about 110,000 distinct CDR3 sequences, roughly 11% being singletons. The sample comprised whole blood. The origin of the receptors is an adult who was a healthcare worker with PCR-confirmed SARS-CoV-2 infection or an uninfected control (not recorded which).

This clonotype was detected many times. The chain recombines TRBV6-6 with TRBJ2-7; 11 bases match TRBD1. CDR3 size: 15 residues. After removal of 6 bases from V and 3 bases from J, the junction contained 7 bases not matched to a gene. Germline V gene sequence: CDR1 MNHNY, CDR2 SVGAGI (reference sequence). CDR3 in amino acids: CASRKGTGGIYEQYF. The CDR3 DNA is TGTGCCAGCAGAAAGGGGACAGGGGGGATCTACGAGCAGTACTTC.

This clonotype has at least ten counts. This chain uses TRBV14 with TRBJ2-2; D remains unclear. V lost 2 bases and J lost 6, with 4 bases in between. Germline-derived CDR1 and CDR2 are SGHDN and FVKESK. The CDR3 runs to 12 residues. CDR3 in DNA: TGTGCCAGCAGCCAAAACGCCGGGGAGCTGTTTTTT. It yields the protein CASSQNAGELFF.

This clonotype was found a few times. The genes are TRBV19 and TRBJ2-7; 10 bases fit TRBD1. Germline CDR1 and CDR2: LNHDA and SQIVND (reference sequence). This CDR3 comprises 17 residues. The J segment lost 2 bases and the V segment lost 0 bases, leaving 7 bases of the junction unmatched. The CDR3 nucleotides read TGTGCCAGTAGTATAGACTCGCCCGGGACAGGGGCCTACGAGCAGTACTTC. Protein product: CASSIDSPGTGAYEQYF.

The chain carries TRBV6-6 and TRBJ1-1; no definite D call. The CDR3 has 13 residues. Between the trimmed V and J ends, which lost 6 bases and 1 base, there was a span of 9 bases. CDR1 is MNHNY and CDR2 is SVGAGI in the germline V gene (reference sequence). The CDR3 here is CASSSISNTEAFF. The CDR3 DNA follows: TGTGCCAGCAGCTCCATCTCGAACACTGAAGCTTTCTTT.

This clonotype was picked up many times. The chain joins TRBV7-2 to TRBJ2-2; TRBD1 matches 7 bases. Unmatched junction bases numbered 12, after V lost 5 bases and J lost 6 bases. Germline values: CDR1 SGHTA, CDR2 FQGNSA. This CDR3 spans 16 amino acids. CDR3 amino acids: CASSPQGPARAGELFF. CDR3 nucleotides: TGTGCCAGCAGCCCACAGGGGCCTGCTCGGGCCGGGGAGCTGTTTTTT.

This clonotype was picked up many times. The chain carries TRBV7-2 and TRBJ1-1; TRBD1 is a possible D gene (5 bases). V lost 0 bases and J 8 bases, leaving 13 bases between the germline ends. This CDR3 spans 14 amino acids. Germline CDR1 reads SGHTA; CDR2 reads FQGNSA. CDR3 in amino acids: CASSLARGGGEAFF. DNA of the CDR3: TGTGCCAGCAGCTTAGCGCGCGGGGGAGGAGAAGCTTTCTTT.

The V and J genes are TRBV7-2 and TRBJ2-4; possibly TRBD1 for D (5 bases). CDR1 is SGHTA and CDR2 is FQGNSA in the germline V gene. This CDR3 spans 12 amino acids. Trimming shortened V by 1 base and J by 9 bases, and 7 bases separated the two germline ends. CDR3 coding DNA: TGTGCCAGCAGCTTAGAAACAGGCATTCAGTACTTC. Amino acid sequence: CASSLETGIQYF.

This clonotype was seen more than once but under ten times. This chain's CDR3 is CASSLTVERFNEQFF. CDR3 sequence (DNA): TGTGCCAGCAGTTTGACGGTAGAAAGGTTCAATGAGCAGTTCTTC. The chain joins TRBV12-3 or TRBV12-4 to TRBJ2-1; D gene ambiguous. Trimming took 3 bases from V and 6 from J, leaving 15 bases between them. The CDR3 runs to 15 residues.

The chain couples TRBV28 to TRBJ2-1, with D possibly being TRBD1 or TRBD2 (6 bases each). CDR1 and CDR2 from the germline V gene are MDHEN and SYDVKM. This CDR3 is built from 14 residues. V was cut by 7 bases and J by 6 bases, with 16 bases left in between. The CDR3 DNA sequence: TGTGCCAGCATGGCGGGACAAAGAGTCAATGAGCAGTTCTTC. Amino acids: CASMAGQRVNEQFF.

This clonotype was counted only a few times. The chain has TRBV11-2 and TRBJ2-7; D call uncertain. The length of the CDR3 is 15 residues. V shed 5 bases and J shed 3 bases, with 17 bases lying between them. Germline lookup yields CDR1 SGHAT and CDR2 FQNNGV. The CDR3 sequence: CASSPYTVGYYEQYF. The CDR3 region has the DNA TGTGCCAGCAGCCCTTACACGGTGGGATACTACGAGCAGTACTTC.

This clonotype was detected only a few times. This chain joins TRBV6-1 and TRBJ2-5; D is unclear. The CDR3 has 15 residues. Per the germline V gene, CDR1 is MNHNS and CDR2 is SASEGT. V lost 6 bases to trimming and J lost 5 bases, with 19 bases between them. CDR3 region: CASSDQRRLRETQYF. The CDR3 nucleotides read TGTGCCAGCAGCGACCAACGCAGGTTGAGGGAGACCCAGTACTTC.

This clonotype was recorded many times. The chain uses TRBV11-2 and TRBJ2-1; 7 nucleotides agree with TRBD2. Trimming removed 4 bases from V and 0 bases from J; junction bases left unmatched: 3. The CDR3 length is 15 residues. Germline CDR1 SGHAT, CDR2 FQNNGV. CDR3 DNA sequence: TGTGCCAGCAGCTCTAGCGGTCTCTCCTACAATGAGCAGTTCTTC. It encodes CASSSSGLSYNEQFF.

This clonotype was observed at least ten times. The genes are TRBV10-3 and TRBJ1-1, with a possible D match to TRBD1 (6 bases). Germline values: CDR1 ENHRY, CDR2 SYGVKD. The germline V and J ends were trimmed by 10 bases and 6 bases, with 18 bases remaining between them. The CDR3 spans 13 residues. CDR3 loop: CATNGQSGAEAFF. The CDR3 region has the DNA TGTGCCACCAACGGACAGTCTGGGGCTGAAGCTTTCTTT.

A few counts support this clonotype. The chain has TRBV6-2 or TRBV6-3 and TRBJ2-1, with 9 nucleotides matching TRBD2. V shed 4 bases and J 9 bases; nucleotides not matched to a gene: 10. CDR1 is MNHEY and CDR2 is SVGEGT in the germline V gene. The CDR3 spans 15 residues. CDR3 nucleotide sequence: TGTGCCAGCAGTTCTGGGCGGGAGGGCCGAGGTGAGCAGTTCTTC. Residues: CASSSGREGRGEQFF.

This clonotype showed up just a few times. The V and J genes are TRBV21-1 and TRBJ2-5; the table names TRBD1, a call not compared with the DNA. TRBV21-1 is assigned pseudogene status. The CDR3 totals 17 residues. The CDR3: CASSKHIPGQTEETQYF. The CDR3 DNA reads as TGTGCCAGCAGCAAACATATCCCGGGACAGACGGAAGAGACCCAGTACTTC.

This chain uses TRBV5-4 with TRBJ1-6; D gene ambiguous. V was shortened by 1 base and J by 8 bases, with 7 bases between the two germline ends. There are 13 residues in the CDR3. CDR1 is SGHNT, CDR2 YYREEE, per germline (reference sequence). The CDR3 region is CASSLRGDSPLHF. DNA for the CDR3: TGTGCCAGCAGCTTGAGAGGCGATTCACCCCTCCACTTT.

This chain links TRBV10-2 with TRBJ2-2; D is possibly TRBD1 or TRBD2 (5 bases each). V was pared by 7 bases and J by 4 bases, with 7 bases between. The CDR3 extends over 12 amino acids. The germline CDR1 and CDR2 sequences are WSHSY and SAAADI. The CDR3 DNA sequence: TGCGCCAGCATTGGGGGCACCGGGGAGCTGTTTTTT. Translated: CASIGGTGELFF.